One and the same sample provided the 24 T cell receptor beta chains below, sequenced in a study of early T cells in non-severe SARS-CoV-2 infection. Each CDR3 protein is one row after TCRdb ran MiXCR on the 5' RACE reads. The repertoire holds some 70,000 distinct CDR3 sequences, with roughly a tenth as singletons. The specimen sequenced was whole blood. Receptors were obtained from an adult who was a healthcare worker with PCR-confirmed SARS-CoV-2 infection or an uninfected control (not recorded which).

As for this clonotype: A read error may account for a junction end that differs from germline. The V call is TRBV5-1, the J call TRBJ2-7, with 11 bases matching TRBD2. The CDR3 runs 20 residues. Per germline, CDR1 SGHRS and CDR2 YFSETQ. CDR3 sequence: CASSAGIRGRRLAGGHEQYF. The CDR3 bases are TGTGCCAGCAGCGCAGGGATCAGGGGGCGCAGGCTAGCGGGAGGCCACGAGCAGTACTTC.

This clonotype was recorded a few times. V gene TRBV2 combines with J gene TRBJ2-3; 9 nucleotides align to TRBD2. The CDR3 covers 17 residues. Germline CDR1 SNHLY, CDR2 FYNNEI. V lost 8 bases to trimming and J lost 3 bases; unmatched junction nucleotides: 15. The CDR3 coding sequence is TGTGCCAGCCATCGACTAGCGGACCACCTGGGGACAGATACGCAGTATTTT. Translation: CASHRLADHLGTDTQYF.

This clonotype was found many times. V gene TRBV10-2 combines with J gene TRBJ2-7, with D possibly matching TRBD2 (5 bases). The CDR3 length is 11 residues. Germline V gene lookup returns CDR1 WSHSY and CDR2 SAAADI. V lost 5 bases and J lost 5, with 7 bases in between. The CDR3 DNA is TGCGCCAGCAGTCCCGGGGACGAGCAGTACTTC. It yields the protein CASSPGDEQYF.

This clonotype was picked up one time. This rearrangement joins TRBV30 to TRBJ2-3; a possible D gene is TRBD2 (5 bases). Trimming pared 1 base from V and 2 bases from J, leaving 16 bases between. Per germline, CDR1 GTSNPN and CDR2 SVGIG (reference sequence). This CDR3 is 16 amino acids long. CDR3 loop: CAWSAGTGIYTDTQYF. CDR3 DNA sequence: TGTGCCTGGAGTGCAGGAACGGGGATATACACAGATACGCAGTATTTT.

CDR3 DNA: TGCGCCAGCAGTGGCGGATTTGCAGCCGAGCAGTACTTC. Its translation is CASSGGFAAEQYF. The chain carries TRBV4-1 and TRBJ2-7; D unresolved. Germline V gene data show CDR1 as MGHRA and CDR2 as YSYEKL. CDR3 length equals 13 residues. Trimming pared 6 bases from V and 6 bases from J, leaving 15 bases between.

This chain links TRBV24-1 with TRBJ2-1; TRBD2 agrees at 8 bases. Germline-derived CDR1 and CDR2 are KGHDR and SFDVKD. V lost 4 bases and J lost 1; bases outside the gene matches: 14. The CDR3 covers 19 residues. For the CDR3, the DNA is TGTGCCACCAGTGACCCTACAGCGGGAGAAGTAGCTTCCTACAATGAGCAGTTCTTC. Protein: CATSDPTAGEVASYNEQFF.

Many counts were recorded for this clonotype. The chain carries TRBV10-3 and TRBJ1-5; 8 nucleotides line up with TRBD1. The J segment lost 5 bases and the V segment lost 8 bases, leaving 8 bases of the junction unmatched. This CDR3 is 14 amino acids long. Germline V gene lookup returns CDR1 ENHRY and CDR2 SYGVKD. Here the CDR3 reads CAIGGTGGYQPQHF. For the CDR3, the DNA is TGTGCCATCGGAGGCACAGGGGGTTATCAGCCCCAGCATTTT.

The chain couples TRBV29-1 to TRBJ2-1; D is ambiguous. Looked up from germline, CDR1 is SQVTM and CDR2 is ANQGSEA. The CDR3 is 12 amino acids. The V and J ends lost 4 bases and 10 bases respectively, with 14 bases between them. CDR3 region: CSVGVRKKEQFF. The CDR3 DNA is TGCAGCGTTGGGGTCCGAAAAAAGGAGCAGTTCTTC.

A few counts support this clonotype. The chain links TRBV14 to TRBJ2-1; TRBD2 is a possible D gene (6 bases). This CDR3 has 14 amino acids. Germline loops: CDR1 SGHDN, CDR2 FVKESK. V gave up 3 bases and J gave up 4 bases, with 10 bases separating them. CDR3 sequence (DNA): TGTGCCAGCAGCCAGCGGGGCACTTACAATGAGCAGTTCTTC. Translated, it gives CASSQRGTYNEQFF.

This clonotype was seen at least ten times. CDR3: CASSLGTGTEAFF. CDR3 sequence (DNA): TGTGCCAGCAGTTTGGGGACAGGGACTGAAGCTTTCTTT. This rearrangement joins TRBV12-3 or TRBV12-4 to TRBJ1-1; 9 nucleotides align to TRBD1. With V trimmed by 3 bases and J by 5 bases, 1 base remained unmatched. CDR3 length: 13 residues.

At least ten counts were recorded for this clonotype. This sequence joins TRBV19 and TRBJ1-2; D ambiguous. V was clipped by 4 bases and J by 4 bases, with 13 bases between them. The CDR3 sequence is 14 residues long. Germline loops: CDR1 LNHDA, CDR2 SQIVND (reference sequence). The CDR3 here is CASSTPRPLYGYTF. As DNA, the CDR3 is TGTGCCAGTAGTACCCCGCGCCCTCTCTATGGCTACACCTTC. Drawing the rest from reference TRBV19 and TRBJ1-2, the complete variable domain is DGGITQSPKYLFRKEGQNVTLSCEQNLNHDAMYWYRQDPGQGLRLIYYSQIVNDFQKGDIAEGYSVSREKKESFPLTVTSAQKNPTAFYLCASSTPRPLYGYTFGSGTRLTVV.

This clonotype was counted many times. The CDR3 DNA follows: TGTGCCAGTACTAGGTTTGCTGATGAAAAACTGTTTTTT. Translating it yields CASTRFADEKLFF. The chain is built from TRBV19 and TRBJ1-4; D unresolved. The germline CDR1 and CDR2 sequences are LNHDA and SQIVND (reference sequence). The CDR3 sequence is 13 residues long. The ends were cut back, 7 bases at V and 6 bases at J, with 12 bases in the middle.

At least ten counts were recorded for this clonotype. V and J are TRBV7-2 and TRBJ2-2; 16 bases align to TRBD2. The CDR3 length is 20 residues. J gave up 3 bases and V 2 bases, and 9 bases lay outside the gene matches. The germline CDR1 and CDR2 sequences are SGHTA and FQGNSA. CDR3 bases: TGTGCCAGCAGCTTACCCCCGGGACTAGCGGGGGGGCAGGACACCGGGGAGCTGTTTTTT. It is translated as CASSLPPGLAGGQDTGELFF.

This chain connects TRBV27 to TRBJ1-2; 9 nucleotides match TRBD1. V lost 4 bases to trimming and J lost 8 bases; unmatched junction nucleotides: 11. The CDR3 runs to 15 residues. Germline CDR1 is MNHEY and CDR2 is SMNVEV (reference sequence). This CDR3 is CASSSLAGQGNGYTF. The CDR3 nucleotides read TGTGCCAGCAGTTCTTTGGCTGGACAGGGGAACGGCTACACCTTC.

This clonotype was seen a handful of times. The chain is built from TRBV2 and TRBJ2-1; the D gene could be TRBD1 or TRBD2 (5 bases each). This CDR3 region has 14 residues. The germline gives CDR1 SNHLY, CDR2 FYNNEI. Trimming took 4 bases from V and 7 from J, leaving 14 bases between them. In DNA form, the CDR3 reads TGTGCCAGCAGTGTTGGGGGTACGAGAAATGAGCAGTTCTTC. It is translated as CASSVGGTRNEQFF.

This clonotype was picked up many times. This chain uses TRBV12-3 or TRBV12-4 with TRBJ1-1; TRBD1 agrees at 7 bases. V gave up 10 bases and J gave up 0 bases; unmatched junction bases: 5. The CDR3 totals 13 residues. The DNA of the CDR3 is TGTGCCACCCAGACAGGGCTGAACACTGAAGCTTTCTTT. This translates into CATQTGLNTEAFF.

In DNA form, the CDR3 reads TGCGCCAGCAGTGCGGGAGGGCATTCGGCAGATACGCAGTATTTT. Its protein is CASSAGGHSADTQYF. The chain recombines TRBV10-1 with TRBJ2-3, with 8 positions matching TRBD2. Germline CDR1 and CDR2: WNHNN and SYGVQD (reference sequence). V shed 4 bases, J shed 4 bases, and the junction held 7 bases outside the gene matches. CDR3 length: 15 amino acids.

This clonotype was seen at least ten times. J is TRBJ1-1 and V is TRBV20-1, with D unclear. The CDR3 has 12 amino acids. V was pared by 1 base and J by 2 bases, with 5 bases between. Germline V gives CDR1 DFQATT, CDR2 SNEGSKA (reference sequence). Here the CDR3 reads CSARVLNTEAFF. The CDR3 DNA reads as TGCAGTGCTAGAGTCCTAAACACTGAAGCTTTCTTT.

This clonotype was seen repeatedly, ten times or more. CDR3 in amino acids: CASSKDRARSGNTIYF. The DNA for the CDR3 is TGTGCCAGCAGCAAGGACAGGGCCCGCTCTGGAAACACCATATATTTT. The genes are TRBV7-2 and TRBJ1-3, with 8 nucleotides matching TRBD1. The CDR3 loop spans 16 amino acids. Germline CDR1 and CDR2: SGHTA and FQGNSA. Losses at the gene ends were 5 bases for V and 0 bases for J; bases not matched to a gene: 6.

This clonotype was seen a few times. The CDR3 is CASSHPGSFEAFF. The CDR3 DNA reads TGTGCCAGCAGCCACCCAGGAAGCTTTGAAGCTTTCTTT. The V gene is TRBV11-1, the J gene TRBJ1-1, with unresolved D. The CDR3 spans 13 residues. Germline CDR1 and CDR2: SGHAT and FQDESV (reference sequence). Trimming cost V 5 bases and J 7 bases, with 14 bases left between them.

The sample holds many counts of this clonotype. The gene calls are TRBV4-2 and TRBJ2-7, with TRBD2 identical over 13 bases. The CDR3 consists of 15 residues. CDR1 is LGHNA and CDR2 is YNFKEQ in the germline V gene. J lost 3 bases, V lost 1 base, and 0 bases had no gene match. The CDR3 region has the DNA TGTGCCAGCAGCCAAGGACTAGCGGGGGGCTACGAGCAGTACTTC. Translated: CASSQGLAGGYEQYF.

The V call is TRBV18, the J call TRBJ2-2, with D possibly being TRBD1 (5 bases). Per the germline V gene, CDR1 is KGHSH and CDR2 is LQKENI. This CDR3 spans 16 amino acids. V was shortened by 0 bases and J by 6 bases, with 14 bases between the two germline ends. CDR3 sequence reads: CASSPPSSRVAGELFF. The CDR3 DNA reads as TGTGCCAGCTCACCACCGTCTTCCAGGGTAGCCGGGGAGCTGTTTTTT.

This clonotype came up a few times. The rearrangement uses TRBV29-1 and TRBJ2-7; 13 bases are shared with TRBD2. The germline gives CDR1 SQVTM, CDR2 ANQGSEA. The V gene end was trimmed by 1 base and the J gene end by 4 bases; junction bases not matched to a gene: 7. The CDR3 sequence is 16 residues long. The CDR3 DNA reads TGCAGCGTTGAAGGGGACGGGACTAGCGGGATTTACGAGCAGTACTTC. It is translated as CSVEGDGTSGIYEQYF.

This clonotype was observed many times. The CDR3: CASSQDQGVSSGNTIYF. The DNA for the CDR3 is TGCGCCAGCAGCCAAGACCAGGGGGTATCATCTGGAAACACCATATATTTT. This chain links TRBV4-3 with TRBJ1-3, with 7 positions matching TRBD1. This CDR3 is 17 amino acids long. Trimming cost V 0 bases and J 1 base; bases outside gene matches: 6. Germline assignment: CDR1 LGHNA and CDR2 YSLEER.